The entry below gives a single T cell receptor beta chain sequence along with its context. Original analysis: From reference gene primer amplification, estimates of nucleated cell counts were derived. Produced via immunoSEQ multiplex PCR; TCRdb's table is partial and in-frame only. V, J and clone size were drawn from that table, and D and trimming were deduced from the DNA. The sample shows some 220,000 clones, 60% to 85% of them seen only once. The entry originates in a study of blood T cell repertoires in COVID-19. The sequence was collected from a woman in her seventies with acute or convalescent COVID-19. Sequencing was done on a sample of peripheral blood.

CDR3 sequence: CASNPGTGREQYF. The CDR3, as DNA: TGTGCCAGCAATCCCGGGACAGGGCGCGAGCAGTACTTC. J is TRBJ2-7 and V is TRBV12-3 or TRBV12-4, with 9 bases that match TRBD1. J lost 6 bases, V lost 7 bases, and 7 bases had no gene match. This CDR3 spans 13 amino acids.